A single sample gave rise to the 25 T cell receptor beta chains below, sequenced in a study of blood T cell repertoires in COVID-19. TCRdb's table, derived via immunoSEQ multiplex PCR, lists solely in-frame clones and lacks some. This sample has some 390,000 clones, with roughly 86% found just once. Input material: PBMCs or T cells enriched from blood (not recorded which). These receptors all stem from a woman aged 25 to 39 who had recovered from COVID-19.

The chain combines TRBV28 with TRBJ1-1; D ambiguous. The CDR3 is 12 amino acids. V was cut by 2 bases and J by 5 bases, with 6 bases left in between. Germline CDR1 reads MDHEN; CDR2 reads SYDVKM. The CDR3 sequence is CASSLAWTEAFF. The CDR3 DNA follows: TGTGCCAGCAGTTTAGCGTGGACTGAAGCTTTCTTT.

The chain uses TRBV5-1 and TRBJ1-5; D is unresolved. Looked up from germline, CDR1 is SGHRS and CDR2 is YFSETQ. Trimming pared 4 bases from V and 0 bases from J, leaving 8 bases between. This CDR3 comprises 14 residues. The CDR3 sequence is CASSVGDSNQPQHF. CDR3 bases: TGCGCCAGCAGCGTAGGAGATAGCAATCAGCCCCAGCATTTT.

V is TRBV7-9 and J is TRBJ2-5, with 9 bases matching TRBD1. CDR1 SEHNR and CDR2 FQNEAQ come from the germline V gene (reference sequence). Unmatched junction bases numbered 4, after V lost 1 base and J lost 4 bases. This CDR3 region has 15 residues. The CDR3 bases are TGTGCCAGCAGCTTAGGTGGACAGGGGCGAGAGACCCAGTACTTC. Translating gives CASSLGGQGRETQYF.

This CDR3 reads CASSQGHKIQETQYF. CDR3 coding DNA: TGTGCCAGCAGCCAAGGACATAAGATTCAAGAGACCCAGTACTTC. The chain couples TRBV14 to TRBJ2-5; no reliable D call. The V end lost 1 base, the J end lost 2 bases, and 11 bases lay between the germline ends. CDR3 length equals 15 residues. CDR1 is SGHDN and CDR2 is FVKESK in the germline V gene. The full variable domain, completed using reference TRBV14 and TRBJ2-5, is EAGVTQFPSHSVIEKGQTVTLRCDPISGHDNLYWYRRVMGKEIKFLLHFVKESKQDESGMPNNRFLAERTGGTYSTLKVQPAELEDSGVYFCASSQGHKIQETQYFGPGTRLLVL.

The chain employs TRBV4-2 and TRBJ2-6; TRBD1 agrees at 11 bases. V trimming: 0 bases; J trimming: 1 base; junction bases outside the gene matches: 2. This CDR3 has 18 amino acids. The germline V gene has CDR1 LGHNA and CDR2 YNFKEQ. CDR3 loop: CASSQEGQGASGANVLTF. The CDR3 DNA follows: TGTGCCAGCAGCCAAGAAGGACAGGGGGCTTCTGGGGCCAACGTCCTGACTTTC.

The V gene is TRBV6-2 or TRBV6-3, the J gene TRBJ1-6, with a tentative D call TRBD1 (5 bases). The CDR3 runs 12 residues. V dropped 2 bases and J dropped 9 bases, with 5 bases sitting between them. Germline values: CDR1 MNHEY, CDR2 SVGEGT. Written as DNA, the CDR3 is TGTGCCAGCAGTTACGACAGTTCACCCCTCCACTTT. Translation: CASSYDSSPLHF.

J is TRBJ1-2 and V is TRBV19; TRBD1 might be the D (6 bases). Germline V gene sequence: CDR1 LNHDA, CDR2 SQIVND (reference sequence). The CDR3 totals 15 residues. V gave up 9 bases and J gave up 4 bases, with 21 bases separating them. The CDR3 coding sequence is TGTGCCAGCCTTCGGGGGGGGGCAGGAAGCTATGGCTACACCTTC. This gives the protein CASLRGGAGSYGYTF.

The chain carries TRBV24-1 and TRBJ2-4; D may be TRBD1 (6 bases). Germline loops: CDR1 KGHDR, CDR2 SFDVKD. V lost 2 bases to trimming and J lost 3 bases, with 13 bases between them. The CDR3 covers 16 residues. CDR3 coding DNA: TGTGCCACCAGTGATTCAGGGGCCCGGGACAAAAACATTCAGTACTTC. It translates to CATSDSGARDKNIQYF.

The rearrangement links TRBV18 to TRBJ1-5; TRBD1 aligns across 7 bases. The CDR3 contains 14 residues. Trimming removed 3 bases from V and 6 bases from J; junction bases left unmatched: 5. The germline CDR1 and CDR2 sequences are KGHSH and LQKENI. The CDR3, as DNA: TGTGCCAGCTCACCGGGACAGATATTTCAGCCCCAGCATTTT. This codes for CASSPGQIFQPQHF. The variable domain in full, completed from reference TRBV18 and TRBJ1-5, reads NAGVMQNPRHLVRRRGQEARLRCSPMKGHSHVYWYRQLPEEGLKFMVYLQKENIIDESGMPKERFSAEFPKEGPSILRIQQVVRGDSAAYFCASSPGQIFQPQHFGDGTRLSIL.

The chain couples TRBV2 to TRBJ1-2; D not resolved. The CDR3 has 16 residues. Germline assignment: CDR1 SNHLY and CDR2 FYNNEI. Trimming cost V 1 base and J 8 bases, with 20 bases left between them. In nucleotides, the CDR3 is TGTGCCAGCAGTGAAGATATCCGGGTTTGGTCCTTCGGCTACACCTTC. Translated: CASSEDIRVWSFGYTF.

The V call is TRBV9, the J call TRBJ1-3; 9 bases line up with TRBD1. CDR3 length: 15 amino acids. V lost 3 bases and J lost 6; bases outside the gene matches: 7. Looked up from germline, CDR1 is SGDLS and CDR2 is YYNGEE. The CDR3 reads CASSAGTGRENTIYF. The CDR3 DNA reads as TGTGCCAGCAGCGCCGGGACAGGGAGGGAAAACACCATATATTTT.

This sequence joins TRBV7-8 and TRBJ2-1; D remains unclear. CDR1 is SGHVS, CDR2 FQNEAQ, per germline. The V end lost 2 bases, the J end lost 2 bases, and 10 bases lay between the germline ends. The CDR3 is 15 residues long. CDR3: CASSLSGSTYNEQFF. CDR3 DNA sequence: TGTGCCAGCAGCTTATCCGGGTCCACCTACAATGAGCAGTTCTTC. Supplemented by reference TRBV7-8 and TRBJ2-1, the full variable domain reads GAGVSQSPRYKVAKRGQDVALRCDPISGHVSLFWYQQALGQGPEFLTYFQNEAQLDKSGLPSDRFFAERPEGSVSTLKIQRTQQEDSAVYLCASSLSGSTYNEQFFGPGTRLTVL.

This clone was recorded only once. This chain connects TRBV3-1 (or the pseudogene TRBV3-2) to TRBJ1-1; 9 bases map to TRBD1. V shed 4 bases, J shed 10 bases, and the junction held 4 bases outside the gene matches. The CDR3 has 12 amino acids. Per germline, CDR1 LGHDT and CDR2 YNNKEL (reference sequence). CDR3 sequence reads: CASSLGTGRAFF. The CDR3 region has the DNA TGTGCCAGCAGCCTCGGGACAGGGAGAGCTTTCTTT.

V usage is TRBV28 and J usage is TRBJ2-7; 10 bases are a match to TRBD1. The CDR3 spans 15 residues. Germline V gene sequence: CDR1 MDHEN, CDR2 SYDVKM. Trimming at V came to 2 bases and at J to 3 bases, leaving 4 bases not matched to a gene. The CDR3 sequence is CASSLGTGVLYEQYF. The DNA for the CDR3 is TGTGCCAGCAGTTTAGGGACAGGGGTTCTCTACGAGCAGTACTTC.

The rearrangement links TRBV25-1 to TRBJ2-7; the match to TRBD2 covers 7 bases. Germline trimming cut 2 bases from V and 4 bases from J; bases unmatched to any gene: 11. This CDR3 region has 16 residues. Germline CDR1 and CDR2: MGHDK and SYGVNS. The CDR3: CASSEGGSRSMYEQYF. The CDR3 DNA follows: TGTGCCAGCAGTGAAGGCGGGAGTCGTTCTATGTACGAGCAGTACTTC.

The chain combines TRBV6-1 with TRBJ1-3; weak D call: TRBD1 (5 bases). The ends were cut back, 3 bases at V and 2 bases at J, with 5 bases in the middle. Germline CDR1 and CDR2: MNHNS and SASEGT. This CDR3 contains 13 residues. The CDR3 nucleotides are TGTGCCAGCAGTGACAGGGCTGGAAACACCATATATTTT. Its protein product is CASSDRAGNTIYF.

The gene calls are TRBV9 and TRBJ1-2; possibly TRBD1 for D (6 bases). The V and J ends lost 3 bases and 8 bases respectively, with 11 bases between them. This CDR3 is 12 amino acids long. The germline CDR1 and CDR2 sequences are SGDLS and YYNGEE. The CDR3 DNA sequence: TGTGCCAGCAGCGAGAGGGGACACGGCTACACCTTC. Its translation: CASSERGHGYTF. The full variable domain, completed using reference TRBV9 and TRBJ1-2, is DSGVTQTPKHLITATGQRVTLRCSPRSGDLSVYWYQQSLDQGLQFLIQYYNGEERAKGNILERFSAQQFPDLHSELNLSSLELGDSALYFCASSERGHGYTFGSGTRLTVV.

This sequence joins TRBV5-4 and TRBJ2-7; TRBD1 might be the D (5 bases). In germline, CDR1 is SGHNT, CDR2 YYREEE (reference sequence). V was pared by 4 bases and J by 2 bases, with 10 bases between. The CDR3 consists of 13 residues. For the CDR3, the DNA is TGTGCCAGCAGCAAATTGACAGCCTACGAGCAGTACTTC. Translation: CASSKLTAYEQYF.

The chain employs TRBV10-3 and TRBJ1-1; 9 bases match TRBD1. Germline V CDR1 and CDR2: ENHRY, SYGVKD. The CDR3 runs 17 residues. The ends lost 3 bases at V and 4 bases at J; junction bases unmatched: 12. CDR3 in DNA: TGTGCCATCAGTGAAAGAGGAGGGACAGGGTGGGGCACTGAAGCTTTCTTT. Translated, it gives CAISERGGTGWGTEAFF.

The rearrangement links TRBV11-2 to TRBJ2-2; 13 bases are shared with TRBD2. This CDR3 has 17 amino acids. The V gene end was trimmed by 4 bases and the J gene end by 5 bases; junction bases not matched to a gene: 7. Germline assignment: CDR1 SGHAT and CDR2 FQNNGV. Here the CDR3 reads CASSSPGLAGETGELFF. The CDR3 DNA follows: TGTGCCAGCAGCTCCCCAGGACTAGCGGGAGAAACCGGGGAGCTGTTTTTT.

The chain carries TRBV4-1 and TRBJ2-7, with 8 bases aligning to TRBD1. After removal of 0 bases from V and 3 bases from J, the junction contained 4 bases not matched to a gene. Germline CDR1 and CDR2: MGHRA and YSYEKL. The CDR3 runs to 15 residues. The CDR3 sequence: CASSQDFDRGYEQYF. CDR3 nucleotide sequence: TGCGCCAGCAGCCAAGATTTTGACAGGGGCTACGAGCAGTACTTC.

The chain uses TRBV14 and TRBJ2-7; 8 bases map to TRBD1. There are 13 residues in the CDR3. V gave up 5 bases and J gave up 7 bases; unmatched junction bases: 7. Germline assignment: CDR1 SGHDN and CDR2 FVKESK. CDR3 coding DNA: TGTGCCAGCAGCTGGACAGGGTCGACTGAGCAGTACTTC. Its translation is CASSWTGSTEQYF.

V usage is TRBV7-2 and J usage is TRBJ1-3, with 7 bases that match TRBD1. Germline-derived CDR1 and CDR2 are SGHTA and FQGNSA. V shed 1 base, J shed 0 bases, and the junction held 9 bases outside the gene matches. CDR3 length: 18 residues. The CDR3: CASSLEWTGRYSGNTIYF. In nucleotides, the CDR3 is TGTGCCAGCAGCTTAGAGTGGACAGGCCGCTACTCTGGAAACACCATATATTTT.

This chain links TRBV10-3 with TRBJ2-2, with D possibly TRBD1 on 6 matching bases. Germline assignment: CDR1 ENHRY and CDR2 SYGVKD. Deletions cut 5 bases from V and 3 bases from J, with 10 bases between. The CDR3 covers 14 residues. CDR3 sequence reads: CAISTGQDTGELFF. DNA of the CDR3: TGTGCCATCAGTACAGGGCAGGACACCGGGGAGCTGTTTTTT.

V is TRBV10-3 and J is TRBJ2-7; D possibly corresponds to TRBD1 (5 bases). The CDR3 sequence is 11 residues long. The V and J ends lost 0 bases and 9 bases respectively, with 6 bases between them. Germline V gene lookup returns CDR1 ENHRY and CDR2 SYGVKD. The CDR3 DNA reads as TGTGCCATCAGTGAGTCAGGGGTGCAGTACTTC. Translation gives CAISESGVQYF.